These T cell receptor beta chains were read from a single sample in a study of T cells in Graves' hyperthyroidism and ophthalmopathy. MiXCR, run by TCRdb on the multiplex PCR reads, gives a single entry per CDR3 protein. Seen here are 550,000 to 800,000 distinct CDR3 sequences, over 15% observed once, and the top ten hold under 8.5%. Sequences were obtained from blood. These receptors originate from a man aged 18-30 years with Graves' hyperthyroidism. Both conserved end residues are part of each CDR3. D genes are given only for firm matches. Some rows have no size entry. The others give once, few or many, or a class for an expanded clone.

NA,TRBJ2-5,NA,TRBV28,TGTGCCAGCAGTCCCCCCGGGGCGGGAATAGAGACCCAGTACTTC,CASSPPGAGIETQYF
NA,TRBJ2-3,NA,TRBV5-8,TGTGCCAGCAGCGCTGGAGTGGACTACAGCACAGATACGCAGTATTTT,CASSAGVDYSTDTQYF
few,TRBJ1-5,NA,TRBV28,TGTGCCAGCAGTTTTATCAACGGCAATCAGCCCCAGCATTTT,CASSFINGNQPQHF
many,TRBJ2-1,NA,TRBV12-3/TRBV12-4,TGTGCCAGCAGTTCTCAGGGGATATACAATGAGCAGTTCTTC,CASSSQGIYNEQFF
many,TRBJ1-2,TRBD1,TRBV5-1,TGCGCCAGCAGCCTGACAGGGCCGCCCGACTATGGCTACACCTTC,CASSLTGPPDYGYTF
many,TRBJ1-2,TRBD1,TRBV10-3,TGTGCCATCAGTGTTGAACAGGGGGCTCGTAGTGGCTACACCTTC,CAISVEQGARSGYTF
NA,TRBJ2-3,NA,TRBV10-3,TGTGCCATCAGATACACAGATACGCAGTATTTT,CAIRYTDTQYF
NA,TRBJ2-1,NA,TRBV5-4,TGTGCCAGCAGCTTAGACGCTAGTGAGCAGTTCTTC,CASSLDASEQFF
many,TRBJ2-7,TRBD1,TRBV7-2,TGTGCCAGCAGCCTATGGACAGGGGCCTACGAGCAGTACTTC,CASSLWTGAYEQYF
many,TRBJ2-5,NA,TRBV20-1,TGCAGTGCTAGGGACGATGGGGGGCATCTAGAGACCCAGTACTTC,CSARDDGGHLETQYF
NA,TRBJ1-6,NA,TRBV28,TGTGCCAGCACCTGGAGGAATTCACCCCTCCACTTT,CASTWRNSPLHF
many,TRBJ2-1,NA,TRBV6-2/TRBV6-3,TGTGCCAGCAGTACCCTCGGGTACAATGAGCAGTTCTTC,CASSTLGYNEQFF